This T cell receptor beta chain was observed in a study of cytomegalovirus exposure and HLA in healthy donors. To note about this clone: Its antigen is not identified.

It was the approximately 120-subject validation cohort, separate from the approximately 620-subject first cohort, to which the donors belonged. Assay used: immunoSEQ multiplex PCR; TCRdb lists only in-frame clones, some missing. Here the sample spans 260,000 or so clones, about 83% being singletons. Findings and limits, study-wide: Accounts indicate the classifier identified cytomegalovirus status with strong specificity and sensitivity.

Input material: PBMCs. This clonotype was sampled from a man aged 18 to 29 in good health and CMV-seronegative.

In nucleotides, the CDR3 is TGTGCCAGTGAGAGACTTGGAACCGGGGAGCTGTTTTTT. This sequence encodes CASERLGTGELFF. The rearrangement joins TRBV2 to TRBJ2-2; no clear D gene. The V gene's germline CDR1 is SNHLY and CDR2 FYNNEI. V was cut by 9 bases and J by 5 bases, with 13 bases left in between. The CDR3 spans 13 residues.